These 4 T cell receptor beta chains were sequenced from one sample in a study of control samples from healthy donors and cancer patients. Some clones are missing from TCRdb's copy, which holds only in-frame ones; the method was immunoSEQ multiplex PCR. The table records approximately 170,000 clones, more than 85% of them present only once. The specimen sequenced was blood. The receptor source for this set is a woman aged 25-40 years in good health.

DNA for the CDR3: TGTGCCAGCAGCTGGGACAATGCGGACGAGGGACTGTTTTTT. Translated, it gives CASSWDNADEGLFF. The J gene is TRBJ1-4, the V gene TRBV11-2; D is possibly TRBD1 (6 bases). The CDR3 extends over 14 amino acids. Germline V gives CDR1 SGHAT, CDR2 FQNNGV. The V and J ends lost 4 bases and 13 bases respectively, with 19 bases between them.

In this sample, this clone turned up once. The CDR3 DNA follows: TGCAGCGTTGAATTAGCGGGAGGGGACGAGCAGTACTTC. Residues: CSVELAGGDEQYF. The chain couples TRBV29-1 to TRBJ2-7; 11 bases are a match to TRBD2. The CDR3 has 13 amino acids. Trimming removed 2 bases from V and 5 bases from J; junction bases left unmatched: 2. CDR1 is SQVTM and CDR2 is ANQGSEA in the germline V gene.

The chain employs TRBV12-3 or TRBV12-4 and TRBJ2-1; no clear D. The CDR3 is 13 amino acids. Deletions cut 1 base from V and 6 bases from J, with 7 bases between. The CDR3 loop reads CASSLGFVNEQFF. In nucleotides, the CDR3 is TGTGCCAGCAGTTTAGGGTTTGTCAATGAGCAGTTCTTC.

The rearrangement uses TRBV29-1 and TRBJ2-2; TRBD2 is a possible D gene (5 bases). The ends were cut back, 2 bases at V and 0 bases at J, with 10 bases in the middle. Germline values: CDR1 SQVTM, CDR2 ANQGSEA. The CDR3 loop spans 15 amino acids. CDR3 in DNA: TGCAGCGTTGAATTTGCGGGCGCGAACACCGGGGAGCTGTTTTTT. Translation gives CSVEFAGANTGELFF.